Reported below is one TCR beta chain. The record originates from a study of cytomegalovirus exposure and HLA in healthy donors. The germline CDR1 and CDR2 sequences are SGHKS and YYEKEE (reference sequence). V shed 4 bases and J 8 bases; nucleotides not matched to a gene: 9. The CDR3 length is 14 residues. The data were produced by immunoSEQ multiplex PCR, yet TCRdb's version contains in-frame clones alone and is incomplete. The sample consists of 70,000 or so clones, about 95% of them appearing once. The sample taken for sequencing was PBMCs. The chain couples TRBV5-5 to TRBJ1-2, with 9 nucleotides matching TRBD1. This TCR was recovered from a woman younger than 30 in good health and CMV-seronegative. The CDR3 loop is CASSVDRGTVGYTF. The CDR3 bases are TGTGCCAGCAGCGTGGACAGGGGAACCGTGGGCTACACCTTC.